This TCR beta chain was documented in a study of blood T cells in healthy people across ages. Germline CDR1 is SQVTM and CDR2 is ANQGSEA. The CDR3 covers 12 residues. Between the trimmed V and J ends, which lost 1 base and 10 bases, there was a span of 13 bases. The use of a sample-barcoded 5' primer and a J-beta primer mix characterized a second PCR of about 6 to 12 cycles. Each CDR3 protein is one row after TCRdb ran MiXCR on the 5' RACE reads. Altogether over a million distinct CDR3 sequences are present, almost 25% being singletons, with the ten largest covering about 0.69%. As for this clonotype: The antigen is unknown.

Study-level results: Diversity of TCR beta correlated strongly with naive T cell percentage.

This sample was also put to use in a study of T cells of mothers and their children.

What was sequenced was blood. This receptor was taken from a girl aged 2 to 9 in good health. The chain carries TRBV29-1 and TRBJ1-1, with D hard to call. The CDR3 DNA is TGCAGCGTTGAAGCCCTAGGTCCGGGAGCTTTCTTT. Translation gives CSVEALGPGAFF. The whole variable domain, filled in from reference TRBV29-1 and TRBJ1-1, reads SAVISQKPSRDICQRGTSLTIQCQVDSQVTMMFWYRQQPGQSLTLIATANQGSEATYESGFVIDKFPISRPNLTFSTLTVSNMSPEDSSIYLCSVEALGPGAFFGQGTRLTVV.